The T cell receptor beta chain described here comes from a study of blood T cell repertoires in COVID-19. This CDR3 region has 11 residues. V gave up 6 bases and J gave up 2 bases, with 5 bases separating them. Per the germline V gene, CDR1 is SQVTM and CDR2 is ANQGSEA. TCRdb's table, derived via immunoSEQ multiplex PCR, lists solely in-frame clones and lacks some. The sample gives roughly 450,000 clones, about 90% of which show up once; 0.6% is in the top ten. This rearrangement joins TRBV29-1 to TRBJ1-3; D possibly corresponds to TRBD1 (5 bases). Sample: PBMCs or T cells enriched from blood (not recorded which). The receptor was derived from a man aged 18 to 35 who had recovered from COVID-19. CDR3 in DNA: TGCAGCGTGACAGCTGGAAACACCATATATTTT. It encodes CSVTAGNTIYF. Full variable domain (remainder filled in from reference TRBV29-1 and TRBJ1-3): SAVISQKPSRDICQRGTSLTIQCQVDSQVTMMFWYRQQPGQSLTLIATANQGSEATYESGFVIDKFPISRPNLTFSTLTVSNMSPEDSSIYLCSVTAGNTIYFGEGSWLTVV.